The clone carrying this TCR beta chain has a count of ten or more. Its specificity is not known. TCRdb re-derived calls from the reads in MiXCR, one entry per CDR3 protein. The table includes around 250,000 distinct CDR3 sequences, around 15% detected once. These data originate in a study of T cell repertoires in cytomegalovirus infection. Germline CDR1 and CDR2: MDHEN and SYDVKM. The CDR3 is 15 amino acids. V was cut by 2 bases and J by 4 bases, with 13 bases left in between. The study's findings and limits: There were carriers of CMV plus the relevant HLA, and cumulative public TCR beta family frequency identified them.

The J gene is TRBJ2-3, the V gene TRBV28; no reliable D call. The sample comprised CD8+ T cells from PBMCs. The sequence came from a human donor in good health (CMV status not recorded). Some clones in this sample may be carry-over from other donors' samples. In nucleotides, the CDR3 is TGTGCCAGCAGTTTACGACCCACCCCAGCAGATACGCAGTATTTT. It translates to CASSLRPTPADTQYF.